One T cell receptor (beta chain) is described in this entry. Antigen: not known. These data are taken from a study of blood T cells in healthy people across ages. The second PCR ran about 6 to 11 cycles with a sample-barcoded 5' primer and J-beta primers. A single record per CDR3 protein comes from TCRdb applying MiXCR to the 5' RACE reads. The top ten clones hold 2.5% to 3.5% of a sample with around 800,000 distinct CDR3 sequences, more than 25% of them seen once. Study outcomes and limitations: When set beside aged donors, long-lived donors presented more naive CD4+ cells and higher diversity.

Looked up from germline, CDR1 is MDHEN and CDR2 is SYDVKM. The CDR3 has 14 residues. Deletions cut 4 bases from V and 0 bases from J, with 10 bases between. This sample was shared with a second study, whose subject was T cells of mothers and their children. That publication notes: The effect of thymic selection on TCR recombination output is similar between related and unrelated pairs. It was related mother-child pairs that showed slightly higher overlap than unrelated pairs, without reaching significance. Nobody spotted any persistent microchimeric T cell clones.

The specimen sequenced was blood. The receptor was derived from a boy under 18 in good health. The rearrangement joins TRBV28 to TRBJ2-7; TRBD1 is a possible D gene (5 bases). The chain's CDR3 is CASSSRQTSYEQYF. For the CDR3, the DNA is TGTGCCAGCAGTTCTCGACAGACCTCCTACGAGCAGTACTTC.